These T cell receptor beta chains were read from a single sample in a study of shared clonotypes between healthy human individuals. The table came from immunoSEQ multiplex PCR; TCRdb's copy has only in-frame clones and leaves some out. The sample shows over 2,000,000 clones, 85% to 95% of them seen only once. The sequencing input was naive CD8+ T cells from PBMCs. The source is a man in his late teens or twenties in good health. Some clones in this sample may be carry-over from other donors' samples. Both conserved end residues are part of each CDR3. Each record gives: clone size, J gene, V gene, D gene, CDR3 DNA, CDR3 protein. D genes are given only for firm matches. Part of the rows lack a size; the others show once, few, many or a class for expanded clones.

>few|TRBJ1-2|TRBV2|.
TGTGCCAGCAGTGAATACGGTGGCAGATCTAACTATGGCTACACCTTC
CASSEYGGRSNYGYTF
>.|TRBJ1-1|TRBV29-1|.
TGCAGCACAGAACTTGGGGGGCATGAAGCTTTCTTT
CSTELGGHEAFF
>.|TRBJ1-2|TRBV29-1|TRBD1
TGCAGCGTGCGAGGGACAGACGGCTACACCTTC
CSVRGTDGYTF
>.|TRBJ1-1|TRBV7-6|.
TGTGCCAGCAGCCCCGGGGGGGGGCACACTGAAGCTTTCTTT
CASSPGGGHTEAFF
>.|TRBJ2-7|TRBV7-9|TRBD2
TGTGCCAGCAGCTTAGGAGCTAGCGGGAACTCCTACGAGCAGTACTTC
CASSLGASGNSYEQYF
>.|TRBJ1-2|TRBV27|.
TGTGCCAGCAAGGGTCAAGAGGGTACCTATGGCTACACCTTC
CASKGQEGTYGYTF
>.|TRBJ2-7|TRBV28|.
TGTGCCAGCATCCGGATCCGGGGGGCCACCCGCTACGAGCAGTACTTC
CASIRIRGATRYEQYF
>.|TRBJ1-3|TRBV28|.
TGTGCCAGCAGTTTACGGTCTCTAGCTGGAAACACCATATATTTT
CASSLRSLAGNTIYF
>once|TRBJ2-5|TRBV5-1|TRBD1
TGCGCCAGCAGCTACAAAGGACAGGGGGAGACCCAGTACTTC
CASSYKGQGETQYF
>.|TRBJ2-7|TRBV4-3|TRBD1
TGCGCCAGCAGCCAAGATCGAGGACAGGGTTTGGAGGTTGGCGAGCAGTACTTC
CASSQDRGQGLEVGEQYF
>.|TRBJ1-2|TRBV7-3|TRBD1
TGTGCCAGCAGCTACGGGACAGGGGCGACTGGCTACACCTTC
CASSYGTGATGYTF
>.|TRBJ2-7|TRBV4-1|.
TGCGCCAGCAGCCAGAGTAGACAGTTTCTTGCCTACGAGCAGTACTTC
CASSQSRQFLAYEQYF
>.|TRBJ2-7|TRBV28|TRBD2
TGTGCCAGCAGTTTCGCTATATCTAGCGGGAAAGACGAGCAGTACTTC
CASSFAISSGKDEQYF